What follows are 13 T cell receptor beta chains derived from one specimen sequenced in a study of T cell responses to AZD1222 COVID-19 vaccine. The assay was immunoSEQ multiplex PCR, and TCRdb's table has in-frame clones only and misses some. In the table there are some 140,000 clones, roughly 90% of which are singletons. The sample here was peripheral blood, taken on day 0 of AZD1222 vaccination. The source is an adult in good health.

This clone was counted a single time. This chain uses TRBV6-2 or TRBV6-3 with TRBJ2-7; the match to TRBD2 covers 14 bases. CDR3 length: 20 residues. Germline lookup yields CDR1 MNHEY and CDR2 SVGEGT. V trimming: 2 bases; J trimming: 1 base; junction bases outside the gene matches: 13. CDR3 nucleotides: TGTGCCAGCAGTTACCCCCGACTAGCGGGAGGGCCCGGGTGGTCCTACGAGCAGTACTTC. This codes for CASSYPRLAGGPGWSYEQYF.

The chain carries TRBV3-1 (or the pseudogene TRBV3-2) and TRBJ2-7; the match to TRBD2 covers 8 bases. CDR1 LGHDT and CDR2 YNNKEL come from the germline V gene (reference sequence). This CDR3 is built from 14 residues. J gave up 3 bases and V 4 bases, and 5 bases lay outside the gene matches. CDR3 residues: CASSRGGLDYEQYF. CDR3 bases: TGTGCCAGCAGCCGAGGGGGACTAGACTACGAGCAGTACTTC.

The chain is built from TRBV7-9 and TRBJ1-5; D is uncertain. There are 12 residues in the CDR3. Trimming cost V 4 bases and J 11 bases, with 12 bases left between them. Germline CDR1 reads SEHNR; CDR2 reads FQNEAQ (reference sequence). CDR3 in DNA: TGTGCCAGCAGCTCGGACGCCCGGACCCAGCATTTT. It codes for CASSSDARTQHF.

This rearrangement joins TRBV7-8 to TRBJ2-1; weak D call: TRBD2 (6 bases). This CDR3 region has 14 residues. Germline V gene data show CDR1 as SGHVS and CDR2 as FQNEAQ. The V end lost 2 bases, the J end lost 5 bases, and 10 bases lay between the germline ends. The CDR3 loop reads CASSLSGPHNEQFF. DNA for the CDR3: TGTGCCAGCAGCTTAAGCGGGCCACACAATGAGCAGTTCTTC.

This chain links TRBV7-9 with TRBJ2-5; tentatively, D is TRBD1 (5 bases). The CDR3 has 14 residues. V was clipped by 4 bases and J by 7 bases, with 16 bases between them. Germline V gene sequence: CDR1 SEHNR, CDR2 FQNEAQ (reference sequence). DNA of the CDR3: TGTGCCAGCAGCTCACCCCAGGGCCTTGGGACCCAGTACTTC. This gives the protein CASSSPQGLGTQYF.

This sequence joins TRBV5-6 and TRBJ2-2; D unclear. Germline V gene lookup returns CDR1 SGHDT and CDR2 YYEEEE. The CDR3 is 14 residues long. The V end lost 6 bases, the J end lost 5 bases, and 14 bases lay between the germline ends. The CDR3 loop reads CASTKEYGTGELFF. The CDR3 DNA is TGTGCCAGCACCAAGGAGTATGGTACCGGGGAGCTGTTTTTT.

The chain combines TRBV5-1 with TRBJ2-1, with a tentative D call TRBD1 (5 bases). Germline values: CDR1 SGHRS, CDR2 YFSETQ. The CDR3 extends over 14 amino acids. Trimming left V 5 bases short and J 8 bases short, with 17 bases between. The CDR3 DNA follows: TGCGCCAGCAGGTTCAGGGCTTCTTGGGATGAGCAGTTCTTC. As protein: CASRFRASWDEQFF. The full variable domain, completed using reference TRBV5-1 and TRBJ2-1, is KAGVTQTPRYLIKTRGQQVTLSCSPISGHRSVSWYQQTPGQGLQFLFEYFSETQRNKGNFPGRFSGRQFSNSRSEMNVSTLELGDSALYLCASRFRASWDEQFFGPGTRLTVL.

The V gene is TRBV29-1, the J gene TRBJ2-1; D gene unclear. CDR3 length equals 13 residues. CDR1 is SQVTM, CDR2 ANQGSEA, per germline. V was cut by 1 base and J by 2 bases, with 6 bases left in between. CDR3 sequence reads: CSVEVNTYNEQFF. In DNA form, the CDR3 reads TGCAGCGTTGAAGTGAACACCTACAATGAGCAGTTCTTC.

This clone was seen only once. As DNA, the CDR3 is TGTGCCAGCAGCCCGGCGGGCCATAACTACGAGCAGTACTTC. This codes for CASSPAGHNYEQYF. This chain links TRBV5-4 with TRBJ2-7; D may be TRBD2 (5 bases). CDR1 and CDR2 (germline): SGHNT, YYREEE (reference sequence). CDR3 length equals 14 residues. Between the trimmed V and J ends, which lost 4 bases and 3 bases, there was a span of 14 bases.

This sequence joins TRBV7-9 and TRBJ1-1, with a possible D match to TRBD1 (5 bases). Trimming removed 0 bases from V and 7 bases from J, with 21 bases in between. The CDR3 is made up of 17 amino acids. In germline, CDR1 is SEHNR, CDR2 FQNEAQ (reference sequence). The DNA for the CDR3 is TGTGCCAGCAGCTTAGCCTACCCCGGACATACAGTTGGTGAAGCTTTCTTT. The encoded protein is CASSLAYPGHTVGEAFF.

This chain connects TRBV28 to TRBJ2-7; 7 bases match TRBD2. This CDR3 is built from 16 residues. Per the germline V gene, CDR1 is MDHEN and CDR2 is SYDVKM. J lost 7 bases, V lost 2 bases, and 14 bases had no gene match. The CDR3 sequence is CASSLRSSGRRLEQYF. CDR3 sequence (DNA): TGTGCCAGCAGTTTAAGGTCTAGCGGAAGGCGGCTGGAGCAGTACTTC.

This chain connects TRBV30 to TRBJ2-1; D remains unclear. The CDR3 runs 15 residues. Trimming took off 1 base at V and 6 bases at J, with 16 bases between the two ends. The germline gives CDR1 GTSNPN, CDR2 SVGIG (reference sequence). DNA for the CDR3: TGTGCCTGGAGTGCGCGGAGAACCACGGGCAATGAGCAGTTCTTC. This encodes CAWSARRTTGNEQFF.

The chain carries TRBV25-1 and TRBJ1-4; D is ambiguous. V lost 2 bases, J lost 0 bases, and 10 bases lay in between. Germline values: CDR1 MGHDK, CDR2 SYGVNS. CDR3 length equals 16 residues. The CDR3 reads CASSENKETTNEKLFF. CDR3 sequence (DNA): TGTGCCAGCAGTGAAAATAAGGAGACAACTAATGAAAAACTGTTTTTT. Full variable domain (outside the CDR3, taken from reference TRBV25-1 and TRBJ1-4): EADIYQTPRYLVIGTGKKITLECSQTMGHDKMYWYQQDPGMELHLIHYSYGVNSTEKGDLSSESTVSRIRTEHFPLTLESARPSHTSQYLCASSENKETTNEKLFFGSGTQLSVL.